The next 19 T cell receptor beta chains were all read from a single sample in a study of tumor and adjacent non-tumor tissue in lung cancer. RNA was extracted from bulk tissue without any cell sorting. TCRbeta libraries were built with three rounds of nested PCR, modified from ARM-PCR. TCRdb passed the multiplex PCR reads through MiXCR, listing each CDR3 protein once. The sample consists of 55,000 to 70,000 distinct CDR3 sequences, almost 60% of them appearing once. The sequencing input was lung tumor tissue. Receptors originate from a man aged 50-59 years with non-small cell lung cancer.

As for this clonotype: This CDR3 fails to terminate in the conserved phenylalanine or tryptophan, so it likely reflects a read error. The chain is built from TRBV11-3 and TRBJ2-3; 12 bases agree with TRBD2. The germline CDR1 and CDR2 sequences are SGHNT and YENEEA. The CDR3 contains 16 residues. The V and J ends lost 9 bases and 4 bases, in that order; junction bases with no gene match: 11. In DNA, the CDR3 is TGTGCCAGTAGTCCAGGGACTAGCGGGTATGCAGATACGCAGTATATT. Amino acid sequence: CASSPGTSGYADTQYI.

Note on this clonotype: This CDR3 fails to terminate in the conserved phenylalanine or tryptophan, so it likely reflects a read error. The gene calls are TRBV7-8 and TRBJ2-5; D possibly uses TRBD1 or TRBD2 (5 bases each). CDR1 and CDR2 (germline): SGHVS, FQNEAQ. CDR3 length equals 15 residues. Trimming pared 6 bases from V and 2 bases from J, leaving 16 bases between. CDR3 residues: CASSPRGAAQETQYS. The CDR3 region has the DNA TGTGCCAGCAGTCCCCGAGGGGCGGCACAAGAGACCCAGTACTCC.

This clonotype has ten or more counts. The chain has TRBV7-8 and TRBJ1-3; D call uncertain. Germline CDR1 reads SGHVS; CDR2 reads FQNEAQ. Trimming shortened V by 5 bases and J by 4 bases, and 18 bases separated the two germline ends. The CDR3 spans 16 residues. CDR3 in DNA: TGTGCCAGCAGCGTTACCGCCTCGGTTAGCGGAAACACCATATATTTT. Translated: CASSVTASVSGNTIYF.

Comment on this clonotype: A read error may produce the germline difference seen at one junction end. This chain links TRBV29-1 with TRBJ2-6; 8 positions agree with TRBD2. The length of the CDR3 is 14 residues. Germline lookup yields CDR1 SQVTM and CDR2 ANQGSEA. Here the CDR3 reads CSVVELGRANVLIF. In DNA form, the CDR3 reads TGCAGCGTTGTAGAGCTCGGGAGGGCCAACGTCCTGATTTTC.

Comments on this clonotype: It may be a read error: a sequence one base away is much more abundant. J is TRBJ1-1 and V is TRBV29-1; possibly TRBD1 for D (5 bases). The CDR3 length is 15 residues. Germline V CDR1 and CDR2: SQVTM, ANQGSEA. Trimming took off 8 bases at V and 4 bases at J, with 23 bases between the two ends. CDR3 region: CSSREPHSGSTEAFF. The CDR3 coding sequence is TGCAGCTCTAGGGAACCCCATTCAGGGAGCACTGAAGCTTTCTTT.

By share, this clonotype counts as medium-sized. Here the CDR3 DNA reads TGTGCCAGCAGCTTTTTTAGGGGTCCCCAAGAGACCCAGTACTTC. Its protein is CASSFFRGPQETQYF. The V and J genes are TRBV11-2 and TRBJ2-5; D might be TRBD1 (5 bases). V was shortened by 3 bases and J by 1 base, with 12 bases between the two germline ends. Germline CDR1 SGHAT, CDR2 FQNNGV. The CDR3 covers 15 residues.

The chain combines TRBV11-2 with TRBJ2-2, with 7 bases fitting TRBD1. Germline values: CDR1 SGHAT, CDR2 FQNNGV. The CDR3 covers 16 residues. The trim removed 1 base at V and 3 bases at J, leaving 5 bases unmatched. CDR3 sequence (DNA): TGTGCCAGCAGCTTAGGGCAGACAGGGTACACCGGGGAGCTGTTTTTT. Protein sequence: CASSLGQTGYTGELFF.

This clonotype was counted only a few times. A much larger clone lies one base from this, so it may be a read error. V gene TRBV29-1 combines with J gene TRBJ1-5; D is ambiguous. The DNA end is a closer match to TRBJ2-3, so the J assignment may be wrong. Germline values: CDR1 SQVTM, CDR2 ANQGSEA. The CDR3 is 14 amino acids. DNA for the CDR3: TGCAGCGTGACGGTGGAAAGTAGCAATCAGCCCCAGTATTTT. Protein sequence: CSVTVESSNQPQYF.

With respect to this clonotype: It may be a read error: a sequence one base away is much more abundant. The gene calls are TRBV6-6 and TRBJ1-6, with a possible D match to TRBD1 (5 bases). Germline V CDR1 and CDR2: MNHNY, SVGAGI (reference sequence). V was shortened by 0 bases and J by 11 bases, with 11 bases between the two germline ends. This CDR3 region has 14 residues. The CDR3 DNA is TGTGCCAGCAGTTACTCGGGGACTATTACACCCCTCCACTTT. Protein: CASSYSGTITPLHF.

This clonotype was counted at least ten times. The rearrangement joins TRBV30 to TRBJ1-6; D call uncertain. Trimming pared 0 bases from V and 9 bases from J, leaving 18 bases between. The CDR3 sequence is 16 residues long. Germline V gene data show CDR1 as GTSNPN and CDR2 as SVGIG (reference sequence). The CDR3 is CAWSVRVGSVGSPLHF. In DNA form, the CDR3 reads TGTGCCTGGAGTGTACGCGTGGGGTCCGTTGGTTCACCCCTCCACTTT.

Worth noting for this clonotype: The junction departs from germline at one end; a sequencing error may be responsible. The chain joins TRBV28 to TRBJ2-2, with D perhaps TRBD1 (6 bases). Germline V lookup: CDR1 MDHEN, CDR2 SYDVKM. The length of the CDR3 is 18 residues. CDR3 region: CASSAATGTPKGTGELLF. CDR3 coding DNA: TGTGCCAGCAGTGCTGCAACAGGGACACCTAAGGGCACCGGGGAGCTGTTGTTT.

Of note for this clonotype: An end of the junction differs from the germline gene, which may be a read error. The chain employs TRBV11-2 and TRBJ2-5, with TRBD1 matching 8 bases. The CDR3 has 16 residues. Germline loops: CDR1 SGHAT, CDR2 FQNNGV. CDR3 in amino acids: CANSSNWDRPRVTQYF. In DNA, the CDR3 is TGTGCCAACAGCTCCAATTGGGACAGGCCCAGGGTGACCCAGTACTTC. The full variable domain, its missing parts supplied by reference TRBV11-2 and TRBJ2-5, is EAGVAQSPRYKIIEKRQSVAFWCNPISGHATLYWYQQILGQGPKLLIQFQNNGVVDDSQLPKDRFSAERLKGVDSTLKIQPAKLEDSAVYLCANSSNWDRPRVTQYFGPGTRLLVL.

In the case of this clonotype: This may be a read error, as it is one base from a much larger clone. The chain joins TRBV5-1 to TRBJ2-4; D is uncertain. V was clipped by 4 bases and J by 3 bases, with 11 bases between them. The CDR3 length is 14 residues. Germline-derived CDR1 and CDR2 are SGHRS and YFSETQ. In DNA, the CDR3 is TGCGCCAGCAGCCCCATGGACGTCAAAAACATTCAGTACTTC. Its translation is CASSPMDVKNIQYF.

This clonotype was picked up many times. This sequence joins TRBV10-3 and TRBJ2-7; unclear D gene. Germline V gene lookup returns CDR1 ENHRY and CDR2 SYGVKD. This CDR3 is 11 amino acids long. Trimming shortened V by 6 bases and J by 7 bases, and 10 bases separated the two germline ends. This chain's CDR3 is CAISPREEQYF. The CDR3 region has the DNA TGTGCCATCAGCCCCCGTGAAGAGCAGTACTTC.

Remarks on this clonotype: This may come from a read error, since a much larger clone is one base off. In nucleotides, the CDR3 is TGCAGCGCCGTAAAACAGATCCCTTACGAGCAGTACTTC. Amino acid sequence: CSAVKQIPYEQYF. The chain recombines TRBV29-1 with TRBJ2-7; D call uncertain. Germline V gives CDR1 SQVTM, CDR2 ANQGSEA. Trimming left V 7 bases short and J 4 bases short, with 17 bases between. This CDR3 region has 13 residues.

A word on this clonotype: A junction end diverges from the germline sequence, so it may reflect a read error. This chain connects TRBV11-2 to TRBJ2-5; D possibly matches TRBD1 or TRBD2 (6 bases each). This CDR3 has 15 residues. Germline V gene sequence: CDR1 SGHAT, CDR2 FQNNGV. The DNA for the CDR3 is TGTACCAGCAGCCCCACCTGGGGGGCAGCAGAGACCCAGTACTTC. This codes for CTSSPTWGAAETQYF.

On this clonotype itself: With a much larger clone just one base away, this may be a read error. The chain is built from TRBV6-6 and TRBJ2-2; the D gene is possibly TRBD1 (6 bases). The CDR3 totals 14 residues. Germline V gene sequence: CDR1 MNHNY, CDR2 SVGAGI (reference sequence). The CDR3 loop is CVSSWDTNTGELFF. In DNA, the CDR3 is TGTGTCAGCAGTTGGGACACGAACACCGGGGAGCTGTTTTTT.

This clonotype was counted only a few times. This sequence joins TRBV5-1 and TRBJ2-1; D perhaps matches TRBD2 (5 bases). V dropped 4 bases and J dropped 5 bases, with 19 bases sitting between them. The CDR3 consists of 16 residues. The germline V gene encodes CDR1 SGHRS and CDR2 YFSETQ. The CDR3 region has the DNA TGCGCCAGCAGCCCCTCGGGGTGGGATCAGGACAATGAGCAGTTCTTC. Translated: CASSPSGWDQDNEQFF.

Regarding this clonotype: This could be a read error, since a much larger clone is one nucleotide away. The V gene is TRBV25-1, the J gene TRBJ2-7; no clear D gene. This CDR3 region has 11 residues. Germline assignment: CDR1 MGHDK and CDR2 SYGVNS. The CDR3 here is CTSSSYYEQYF. CDR3 coding DNA: TGTACCAGCTCAAGTTACTACGAGCAGTACTTC.